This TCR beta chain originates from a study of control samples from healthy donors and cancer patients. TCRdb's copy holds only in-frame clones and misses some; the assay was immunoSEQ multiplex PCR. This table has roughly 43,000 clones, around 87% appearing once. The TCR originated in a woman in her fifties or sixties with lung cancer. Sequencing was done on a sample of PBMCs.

In DNA, the CDR3 is TGCGCCAGCAGCCCAGCAGACTCCGCTGGCTATGGCTACACCTTC. It yields the protein CASSPADSAGYGYTF. The chain uses TRBV5-1 and TRBJ1-2; D is ambiguous. V was pared by 4 bases and J by 4 bases, with 17 bases between. In germline, CDR1 is SGHRS, CDR2 YFSETQ. The CDR3 extends over 15 amino acids.